The T cell receptor (beta chain) under discussion was sequenced for a study of T cell changes during pregnancy in multiple sclerosis. Libraries were prepared by immunoSEQ multiplex PCR; TCRdb keeps only in-frame clonotypes and omits some of them. The sample consists of tens of thousands of clones, 92% of them appearing once. The CDR3 runs to 14 residues. J lost 4 bases, V lost 5 bases, and 5 bases had no gene match. The germline V gene has CDR1 SGDLS and CDR2 YYNGEE. Sequencing used CD4+ T cells from peripheral blood mononuclear cells, obtained after pregnancy. The chain links TRBV9 to TRBJ2-3; TRBD2 matches at 9 bases. This sequence originates from a female donor with multiple sclerosis, enrolled in a pregnancy study. The CDR3 DNA sequence: TGTGCCAGCAGTGCGACTAGCGGCCCAGATACGCAGTATTTT. Translation gives CASSATSGPDTQYF.